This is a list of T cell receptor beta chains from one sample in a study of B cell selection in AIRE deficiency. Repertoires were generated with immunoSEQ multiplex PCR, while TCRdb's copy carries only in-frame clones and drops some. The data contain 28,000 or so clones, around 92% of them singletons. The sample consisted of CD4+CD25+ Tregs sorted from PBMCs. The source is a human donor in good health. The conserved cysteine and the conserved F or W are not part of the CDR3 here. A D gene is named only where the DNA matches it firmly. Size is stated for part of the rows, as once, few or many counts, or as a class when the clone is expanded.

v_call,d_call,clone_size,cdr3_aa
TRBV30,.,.,AWSVRANYGYT
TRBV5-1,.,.,ASSLAPVGNTIY
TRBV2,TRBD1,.,ASSLQGPHQPQH
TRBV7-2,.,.,ASSPPPGNTGELF
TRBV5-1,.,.,ASSLVILDEQF
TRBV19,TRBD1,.,ASSPTGDTYNEQF
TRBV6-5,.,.,ASSYRRLGGYT
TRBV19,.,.,ASSIEVGGSYT
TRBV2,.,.,ASTGVGNTEAF
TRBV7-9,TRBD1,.,ASSDDRGGNQPQH
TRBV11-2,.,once,ASSTRTGMNTEAF
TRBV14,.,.,ASSHTSRGTNSPLH
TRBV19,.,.,ASTNRNRVDRAF